This TCR beta chain stems from a study of beta chain features in type 1 diabetes. Expressed TCRB transcripts got sequenced, as all isolated RNA was reverse transcribed. Assay used: immunoSEQ multiplex PCR; TCRdb lists only in-frame clones, some missing. The sample records around 320,000 clones, 14% being singletons. After removal of 0 bases from V and 7 bases from J, the junction contained 5 bases not matched to a gene. The CDR3 is 15 amino acids. Germline lookup yields CDR1 SGHRS and CDR2 YFSETQ. Material: central memory CD4+ T cells from blood. This sequence originates from a man aged 30 to 39 in good health. The chain combines TRBV5-1 with TRBJ1-5; 9 nucleotides agree with TRBD1. The CDR3 protein is CASSLGGQGGQPQHF. The CDR3 DNA reads TGCGCCAGCAGCTTGGGGGGACAGGGTGGCCAGCCCCAGCATTTT.